Many counts were recorded for the clone carrying this T cell receptor beta chain. Its antigen is unidentified. Found in a library prepared for alpha chains, this beta chain is an off-target read, and its abundance has little meaning. TCRdb fed the 5' RACE reads into MiXCR, producing one record per CDR3 protein. The repertoire holds 9,500 to 11,000 distinct CDR3 sequences, with 7.9% as singletons. Time point given: sample taken at primary tumor resection. Donors were roughly 70 untreated early-stage non-small cell lung cancer patients. This sample is part of a study of spatial heterogeneity in lung cancer. Study as a whole: Among detected sequences, beta-chain ones consistently exceeded alpha-chain ones in number. Study results and caveats: One measure, the expanded intratumoral alpha and beta TCR count, tracked tumor mutation counts. Expanded TCRs classified as ubiquitous or regional were counted, and these counts tracked ubiquitous and regional nonsynonymous mutations, respectively.

The sample was lung tumor tissue, taken at surgery. This receptor was taken from a female donor with early-stage non-small cell lung cancer.

The CDR3 nucleotides read TGTGCCAGCAGTTTAGCGGGGGTCATCACAGATACGCAGTATTTT. Protein: CASSLAGVITDTQYF. J is TRBJ2-3 and V is TRBV6-2 or TRBV6-3; TRBD2 matches at 9 bases. The CDR3 covers 15 residues. Unmatched junction bases numbered 4, after V lost 4 bases and J lost 2 bases. Germline V lookup: CDR1 MNHEY, CDR2 SVGEGT.